This T cell receptor (beta chain) appears in the sequencing data of a study of blood T cell repertoires in COVID-19. Methods used by the authors: From reference gene primer amplification, estimates of nucleated cell counts were derived. Assay: immunoSEQ multiplex PCR; the TCRdb copy retains only in-frame clones and omits some. That table gives V, J and clone size, and the DNA gave D and trimming. The table has approximately 350,000 clones, roughly 80% seen once. The CDR3 is 16 amino acids. Germline V gene lookup returns CDR1 SGHNT and CDR2 YENEEA. V gave up 5 bases and J gave up 2 bases, with 19 bases separating them. Participants were aged about 18 to 89 years, lived in over 20 US areas, and enrolled virtually. Clinical history as reported by participants underpinned cohort assignment.

J is TRBJ2-7 and V is TRBV11-3; maybe TRBD1 (5 bases). Sequenced sample: PBMCs or T cells enriched from blood (not recorded which). This TCR derives from a woman aged 45 to 65 who had recovered from COVID-19. Here the CDR3 reads CASSNEQGHFPYEQYF. Here the CDR3 DNA reads TGTGCCAGCAGCAATGAGCAGGGCCACTTCCCCTACGAGCAGTACTTC.